The 23 T cell receptor beta chains reported below all come from one sample, sequenced in a study of T cells after yellow fever vaccination. Each CDR3 protein is one row after TCRdb ran MiXCR on the 5' RACE reads. The table lists hundreds of thousands of distinct CDR3 sequences, 15% to 20% of them singletons. The input for sequencing was PBMCs, taken 15 days after the yellow fever booster vaccination. These receptors were collected from a man aged 25 to 40 who received the YFV17D yellow fever vaccine.

This chain joins TRBV9 and TRBJ2-2, with D perhaps matching TRBD1 or TRBD2 (5 bases each). CDR3 size: 17 residues. Trimming stripped 0 bases from V and 4 bases from J, with 16 bases between. CDR1 and CDR2 (germline): SGDLS, YYNGEE. The CDR3 region is CASSVGAGALGTGELFF. CDR3 DNA: TGTGCCAGCAGCGTAGGGGCCGGGGCCCTTGGCACCGGGGAGCTGTTTTTT.

A few counts support this clonotype. The chain links TRBV7-6 to TRBJ2-1; TRBD2 is a possible D gene (6 bases). The V end lost 6 bases, the J end lost 6 bases, and 9 bases lay between the germline ends. In germline, CDR1 is SGHVS, CDR2 FNYEAQ. The CDR3 is made up of 12 amino acids. CDR3 nucleotide sequence: TGTGCCAGCAGAAATAGCGGCAATGAGCAGTTCTTC. This translates into CASRNSGNEQFF.

The V gene is TRBV24-1, the J gene TRBJ2-1, with TRBD2 matching over 9 bases. Germline CDR1 and CDR2: KGHDR and SFDVKD. The junction had 8 bases not matched to a gene; V was cut back by 3 bases and J by 9 bases. The CDR3 loop spans 15 amino acids. The CDR3 sequence is CATSDPGLAAPEQFF. The CDR3 DNA reads TGTGCCACCAGTGATCCGGGACTAGCCGCACCTGAGCAGTTCTTC.

This clonotype has just a few counts. This chain's CDR3 is CGGPASGVGDTQYF. Written as DNA, the CDR3 is TGCGGGGGGCCTGCTAGCGGGGTGGGAGATACGCAGTATTTT. The chain uses TRBV20-1 and TRBJ2-3, with 9 bases identical to TRBD2. The germline V gene encodes CDR1 DFQATT and CDR2 SNEGSKA (reference sequence). This CDR3 region has 14 residues.

The rearrangement links TRBV4-2 to TRBJ2-1; no clear D. Germline V gene data show CDR1 as LGHNA and CDR2 as YNFKEQ. Trimming took 0 bases from V and 2 from J, leaving 8 bases between them. The CDR3 has 15 residues. CDR3 protein: CASSQERAPYNEQFF. The CDR3 DNA is TGTGCCAGCAGCCAAGAAAGGGCCCCCTACAATGAGCAGTTCTTC.

The rearrangement joins TRBV20-1 to TRBJ1-2; D is unclear. V dropped 5 bases and J dropped 8 bases, with 18 bases sitting between them. The CDR3 has 13 residues. CDR1 and CDR2 from the germline V gene are DFQATT and SNEGSKA (reference sequence). CDR3 bases: TGCAGTGCTGTTCCCACATTACAGAGCGGCTACACCTTC. Translating it yields CSAVPTLQSGYTF.

The chain couples TRBV6-1 to TRBJ2-1, with 11 bases that match TRBD2. V shed 4 bases, J shed 3 bases, and the junction held 5 bases outside the gene matches. Germline CDR1 MNHNS, CDR2 SASEGT. The CDR3 contains 16 residues. Here the CDR3 reads CASSGLTSGNYNEQFF. CDR3 DNA: TGTGCCAGCAGTGGGTTGACTAGCGGGAACTACAATGAGCAGTTCTTC.

A few counts support this clonotype. The rearrangement links TRBV5-1 to TRBJ2-7; D is undetermined. Per the germline V gene, CDR1 is SGHRS and CDR2 is YFSETQ. The CDR3 covers 16 residues. Trimming cost V 4 bases and J 2 bases, with 19 bases left between them. Written as DNA, the CDR3 is TGCGCCAGCAGCCCCGGTATTGACCTCAACCCCTACGAGCAGTACTTC. Amino acids: CASSPGIDLNPYEQYF.

This chain joins TRBV12-3 or TRBV12-4 and TRBJ2-7; D unresolved. The V end lost 7 bases, the J end lost 3 bases, and 10 bases lay between the germline ends. This CDR3 comprises 12 residues. In nucleotides, the CDR3 is TGTGCCAGCACCCCCTCGCTCTACGAGCAGTACTTC. Translation: CASTPSLYEQYF.

This clonotype was seen a single time. This chain links TRBV5-6 with TRBJ2-1; 8 bases are shared with TRBD2. The CDR3 has 15 residues. CDR1 and CDR2 from the germline V gene are SGHDT and YYEEEE. With V trimmed by 4 bases and J by 3 bases, 6 bases remained unmatched. The CDR3 region has the DNA TGTGCCAGCAGCCCCAGACTAGCGAGCTACAATGAGCAGTTCTTC. Its translation: CASSPRLASYNEQFF. Using reference TRBV5-6 and TRBJ2-1 for the parts outside the CDR3, the full variable domain is DAGVTQSPTHLIKTRGQQVTLRCSPKSGHDTVSWYQQALGQGPQFIFQYYEEEERQRGNFPDRFSGHQFPNYSSELNVNALLLGDSALYLCASSPRLASYNEQFFGPGTRLTVL.

The chain uses TRBV20-1 and TRBJ2-7, with D perhaps TRBD1 (5 bases). Per germline, CDR1 DFQATT and CDR2 SNEGSKA (reference sequence). V was shortened by 5 bases and J by 0 bases, with 14 bases between the two germline ends. The CDR3 spans 14 residues. The CDR3 is CSAHPDGASYEQYF. The CDR3 coding sequence is TGCAGTGCTCACCCCGATGGGGCCTCCTACGAGCAGTACTTC.

The chain combines TRBV4-3 with TRBJ1-1; perhaps TRBD1 as D (5 bases). This CDR3 has 13 amino acids. V was trimmed by 0 bases and J by 7 bases, leaving 9 bases between them. From germline, CDR1 is LGHNA and CDR2 YSLEER. In DNA, the CDR3 is TGCGCCAGCAGCCAAGATTACGACAGTGAAGCTTTCTTT. Its translation: CASSQDYDSEAFF.

This rearrangement joins TRBV7-2 to TRBJ2-5, with D perhaps matching TRBD2 (6 bases). Looked up from germline, CDR1 is SGHTA and CDR2 is FQGNSA. The CDR3 sequence is 15 residues long. V was shortened by 5 bases and J by 5 bases, with 18 bases between the two germline ends. As DNA, the CDR3 is TGTGCCAGCAGCCCGCAACGCGGGGCTGGCGAGACCCAGTACTTC. Protein product: CASSPQRGAGETQYF. Drawing the rest from reference TRBV7-2 and TRBJ2-5, the complete variable domain is GAGVSQSPSNKVTEKGKDVELRCDPISGHTALYWYRQSLGQGLEFLIYFQGNSAPDKSGLPSDRFSAERTGGSVSTLTIQRTQQEDSAVYLCASSPQRGAGETQYFGPGTRLLVL.

This clonotype was counted only a few times. The genes are TRBV7-2 and TRBJ2-3; no clear D gene. The CDR3 runs to 14 residues. The germline gives CDR1 SGHTA, CDR2 FQGNSA. Trimming shortened V by 6 bases and J by 3 bases, and 13 bases separated the two germline ends. For the CDR3, the DNA is TGTGCCAGCAGAAAAATGACCGGGACAGATACGCAGTATTTT. Residues: CASRKMTGTDTQYF.

Here the CDR3 DNA reads TGTGCCAGCAGTTTAGAGGACAGCTACGAGCAGTACTTC. Protein sequence: CASSLEDSYEQYF. The J gene is TRBJ2-7, the V gene TRBV12-3 or TRBV12-4; maybe TRBD1 (6 bases). The germline V and J ends were trimmed by 1 base and 3 bases, with 7 bases remaining between them. The CDR3 has 13 amino acids.

The table lists this clonotype with a few counts. The chain combines TRBV7-6 with TRBJ2-2; 8 nucleotides line up with TRBD2. There are 15 residues in the CDR3. J was trimmed by 2 bases and V by 5 bases; bases with no gene match: 4. Germline-derived CDR1 and CDR2 are SGHVS and FNYEAQ. The CDR3 DNA follows: TGTGCCAGCAGCCGTAGCGGGGTTAACACCGGGGAGCTGTTTTTT. It specifies CASSRSGVNTGELFF.

This clonotype turned up a few times. This chain connects TRBV20-1 to TRBJ2-3; 10 nucleotides agree with TRBD1. There are 14 residues in the CDR3. V was clipped by 6 bases and J by 3 bases; unmatched bases: 6. Germline assignment: CDR1 DFQATT and CDR2 SNEGSKA (reference sequence). The CDR3 DNA reads as TGCAGTGCCCAGGGACAGGGGTTAACAGATACGCAGTATTTT. It is translated as CSAQGQGLTDTQYF.

The chain combines TRBV7-2 with TRBJ2-3; D remains unclear. Trimming shortened V by 0 bases and J by 3 bases, and 7 bases separated the two germline ends. In germline, CDR1 is SGHTA, CDR2 FQGNSA. The CDR3 sequence is 14 residues long. CDR3 sequence: CASSLARPTDTQYF. The CDR3, as DNA: TGTGCCAGCAGCTTAGCGCGACCAACAGATACGCAGTATTTT.

The V gene is TRBV6-1, the J gene TRBJ1-1; maybe TRBD1 (5 bases). From germline, CDR1 is MNHNS and CDR2 SASEGT. The CDR3 has 13 amino acids. V dropped 5 bases and J dropped 6 bases, with 13 bases sitting between them. The CDR3 spells CASSLDGGSEAFF. In DNA, the CDR3 is TGTGCCAGCAGTCTTGACGGGGGGTCTGAAGCTTTCTTT.

The V call is TRBV5-1, the J call TRBJ2-7; D is perhaps TRBD1 or TRBD2 (5 bases each). Germline loops: CDR1 SGHRS, CDR2 YFSETQ. The CDR3 length is 14 residues. Deletions cut 4 bases from V and 2 bases from J, with 13 bases between. CDR3 sequence reads: CASSEGPTAYEQYF. CDR3 DNA: TGCGCCAGCAGCGAGGGACCGACAGCCTACGAGCAGTACTTC.

This chain joins TRBV7-9 and TRBJ2-1; D is uncertain. The V gene lost 5 bases and the J gene lost 7 bases, with 18 bases spanning the gap. The CDR3 spans 15 residues. Germline-derived CDR1 and CDR2 are SEHNR and FQNEAQ (reference sequence). As DNA, the CDR3 is TGTGCCAGCAGCCGCGATAGCCAACCCTGGAATGAGCAGTTCTTC. It specifies CASSRDSQPWNEQFF.

This clonotype has just a few counts. V gene TRBV12-3 or TRBV12-4 combines with J gene TRBJ2-3; 8 bases align to TRBD1. The CDR3 has 16 residues. V was pared by 6 bases and J by 3 bases, with 11 bases of the junction left unmatched. CDR3 region: CASSRIGTGGTDTQYF. CDR3 bases: TGTGCCAGCAGCCGGATCGGGACAGGCGGTACAGATACGCAGTATTTT.

This clonotype was found a few times. The chain links TRBV7-9 to TRBJ2-6; no definite D call. V was cut by 0 bases and J by 3 bases, with 6 bases left in between. The CDR3 sequence is 15 residues long. From germline, CDR1 is SEHNR and CDR2 FQNEAQ (reference sequence). CDR3 region: CASSLAGNGANVLTF. The CDR3 DNA reads TGTGCCAGCAGCTTAGCGGGGAATGGGGCCAACGTCCTGACTTTC.